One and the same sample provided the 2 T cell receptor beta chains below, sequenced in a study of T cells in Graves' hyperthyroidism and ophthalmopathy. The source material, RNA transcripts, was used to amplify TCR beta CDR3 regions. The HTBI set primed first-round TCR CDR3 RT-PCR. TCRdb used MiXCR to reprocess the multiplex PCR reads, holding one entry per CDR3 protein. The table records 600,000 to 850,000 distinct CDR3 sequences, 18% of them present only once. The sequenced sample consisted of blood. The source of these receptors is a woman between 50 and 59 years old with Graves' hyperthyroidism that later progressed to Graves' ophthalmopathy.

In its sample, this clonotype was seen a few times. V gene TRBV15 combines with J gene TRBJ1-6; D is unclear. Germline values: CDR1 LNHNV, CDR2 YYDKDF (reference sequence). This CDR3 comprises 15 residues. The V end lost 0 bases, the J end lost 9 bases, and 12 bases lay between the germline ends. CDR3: CATSRDRSQSSPLHF. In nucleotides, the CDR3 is TGTGCCACCAGCAGAGATCGGAGCCAGAGTTCACCCCTCCACTTT. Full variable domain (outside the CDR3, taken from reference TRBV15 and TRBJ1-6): DAMVIQNPRYQVTQFGKPVTLSCSQTLNHNVMYWYQQKSSQAPKLLFHYYDKDFNNEADTPDNFQSRRPNTSFCFLDIRSPGLGDTAMYLCATSRDRSQSSPLHFGNGTRLTVT.

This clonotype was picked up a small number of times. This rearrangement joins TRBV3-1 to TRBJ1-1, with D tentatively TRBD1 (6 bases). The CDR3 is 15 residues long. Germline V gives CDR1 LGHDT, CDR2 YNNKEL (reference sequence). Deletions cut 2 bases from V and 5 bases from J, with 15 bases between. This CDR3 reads CASSQKVTGRTEAFF. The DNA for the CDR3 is TGTGCCAGCAGCCAAAAAGTTACAGGGAGGACTGAAGCTTTCTTT.